This T cell receptor beta chain stems from a study of response to subunit inactivated influenza vaccine. One entry per CDR3 protein results from TCRdb running MiXCR on the RT-PCR reads. The table includes about 570,000 distinct CDR3 sequences, about 11% detected once. This CDR3 spans 16 amino acids. With V trimmed by 3 bases and J by 5 bases, 6 bases remained unmatched. The same sample was also used in a study of T cells expressing NK-cell markers. From that study: Production of TCR beta cDNA relied on 5'RACE template switching with UMIs.

Sequencing was performed on PBMCs from blood, taken on the day of vaccination. This clonotype was sampled from a man aged 50-59 years who received an inactivated influenza vaccine. The rearrangement uses TRBV12-3 or TRBV12-4 and TRBJ2-2; 10 positions agree with TRBD2. CDR3 residues: CASSLRLAGETGELFF. The DNA for the CDR3 is TGTGCCAGCAGTTTGAGGCTAGCGGGGGAAACCGGGGAGCTGTTTTTT.